The clone carrying this TCR beta chain was seen more than once but under ten times. The CDR3 covers 14 residues. V lost 4 bases and J lost 4, with 13 bases in between. Germline-derived CDR1 and CDR2 are MNHNS and SASEGT. RNA transcripts yielded amplified TCR beta CDR3 regions. RT-PCR with HTBI primers came first, then second-round multiplex PCR. TCRdb itself ran the multiplex PCR reads through MiXCR, one entry per CDR3 protein. The sample has over 650,000 distinct CDR3 sequences, approximately 39% seen once. This sample was included in a study of Graves' ophthalmopathy and Graves' hyperthyroidism. Someone took the PBMCs out of approximately 9 ml of fresh peripheral blood.

The material sequenced was peripheral blood. The V gene is TRBV6-1, the J gene TRBJ2-5; possible D gene TRBD2, 5 bases. The receptor's source is an adult man with Graves' ophthalmopathy. The CDR3 DNA reads as TGTGCCAGCAGTGCGGGAAGGGTGGGAGAGACCCAGTACTTC. Translation: CASSAGRVGETQYF.